The 21 T cell receptor beta chains below all came from one sample that was sequenced in a study of cytomegalovirus exposure and HLA in healthy donors. The primer mix had 60 Vbeta and 13 Jbeta primers. The protocol was immunoSEQ multiplex PCR, while the TCRdb copy is restricted to in-frame clones and leaves out a portion. The repertoire holds more than 100,000 clones, with approximately 72% as singletons. The material sequenced was PBMCs. These receptors all stem from a man aged 18-30 years in good health and CMV-seronegative.

This clone was counted only a few times. The chain recombines TRBV27 with TRBJ2-1; 10 nucleotides match TRBD1. After removal of 5 bases from V and 9 bases from J, the junction contained 10 bases not matched to a gene. There are 15 residues in the CDR3. Germline CDR1 is MNHEY and CDR2 is SMNVEV (reference sequence). In nucleotides, the CDR3 is TGTGCCAGCAGTCTCGCTCCGGGACAGGGGAGTGAGCAGTTCTTC. Amino acid sequence: CASSLAPGQGSEQFF.

The rearrangement uses TRBV10-2 and TRBJ1-5; weak D call: TRBD1 (6 bases). Trimming pared 3 bases from V and 5 bases from J, leaving 14 bases between. The CDR3 consists of 15 residues. The germline V gene encodes CDR1 WSHSY and CDR2 SAAADI. The CDR3 spells CASSESRGNDQPQHF. The CDR3 nucleotides read TGCGCCAGCAGTGAATCAAGGGGGAACGATCAGCCCCAGCATTTT.

The CDR3 region is CASSLATGRGGTEAFF. The CDR3 bases are TGTGCCAGCAGCTTAGCTACAGGGAGGGGAGGCACTGAAGCTTTCTTT. The chain has TRBV7-9 and TRBJ1-1; tentative D call: TRBD1 (6 bases). The CDR3 is 16 amino acids. Trimming shortened V by 0 bases and J by 4 bases, and 15 bases separated the two germline ends. The germline CDR1 and CDR2 sequences are SEHNR and FQNEAQ (reference sequence).

The V and J genes are TRBV4-2 and TRBJ1-5; D perhaps matches TRBD1 (5 bases). The V gene lost 1 base and the J gene lost 3 bases, with 28 bases spanning the gap. This CDR3 region has 21 residues. Germline V gene data show CDR1 as LGHNA and CDR2 as YNFKEQ. CDR3: CASSQVRNPGRRGTFNQPQHF. The DNA of the CDR3 is TGTGCCAGCAGCCAAGTGAGGAATCCAGGCCGTCGGGGGACCTTCAATCAGCCCCAGCATTTT.

This clone has just one count. This chain's CDR3 is CASSLEQWTEAFF. As DNA, the CDR3 is TGCGCCAGCAGCTTGGAACAGTGGACTGAAGCTTTCTTT. This sequence joins TRBV5-1 and TRBJ1-1; D unclear. This CDR3 is 13 amino acids long. The V end lost 0 bases, the J end lost 5 bases, and 8 bases lay between the germline ends. CDR1 SGHRS and CDR2 YFSETQ come from the germline V gene. The full variable domain, with the rest looked up from reference TRBV5-1 and TRBJ1-1, is KAGVTQTPRYLIKTRGQQVTLSCSPISGHRSVSWYQQTPGQGLQFLFEYFSETQRNKGNFPGRFSGRQFSNSRSEMNVSTLELGDSALYLCASSLEQWTEAFFGQGTRLTVV.

The V call is TRBV28, the J call TRBJ2-3, with no clear D. V shed 5 bases and J shed 0 bases, with 3 bases lying between them. Germline V lookup: CDR1 MDHEN, CDR2 SYDVKM. This CDR3 has 12 amino acids. This chain's CDR3 is CASSPSTDTQYF. The CDR3 DNA reads TGTGCCAGCAGTCCAAGCACAGATACGCAGTATTTT. Combining the CDR3 with reference TRBV28 and TRBJ2-3 gives the whole variable domain DVKVTQSSRYLVKRTGEKVFLECVQDMDHENMFWYRQDPGLGLRLIYFSYDVKMKEKGDIPEGYSVSREKKERFSLILESASTNQTSMYLCASSPSTDTQYFGPGTRLTVL.

The CDR3: CASSSPDTYSYEQYF. Written as DNA, the CDR3 is TGTGCCAGCAGCTCCCCCGACACTTACTCCTACGAGCAGTACTTC. The chain uses TRBV21-1 and TRBJ2-7; the table's D call, TRBD1, has no DNA check behind it. TRBV21-1 is annotated as a pseudogene. The CDR3 covers 15 residues.

CDR3 residues: CASSYSRVRGDYGYTF. CDR3 in DNA: TGTGCCAGCAGTTACTCCAGGGTCAGGGGGGACTATGGCTACACCTTC. The chain recombines TRBV6-5 with TRBJ1-2; 7 nucleotides line up with TRBD1. Germline CDR1 and CDR2: MNHEY and SVGAGI. Trimming removed 0 bases from V and 3 bases from J; junction bases left unmatched: 7. The CDR3 spans 16 residues.

This clone was picked up a small number of times. The chain employs TRBV5-4 and TRBJ1-1, with D possibly being TRBD1 (5 bases). CDR1 is SGHNT, CDR2 YYREEE, per germline (reference sequence). V was clipped by 2 bases and J by 6 bases, with 8 bases between them. The CDR3 is made up of 12 amino acids. The DNA for the CDR3 is TGTGCCAGCAGCTTTTGGGGCGCTGAAGCTTTCTTT. This translates into CASSFWGAEAFF.

The chain is built from TRBV7-2 and TRBJ2-3; D not resolved. Trimming left V 4 bases short and J 1 base short, with 9 bases between. CDR3 length equals 14 residues. Germline CDR1 SGHTA, CDR2 FQGNSA. The CDR3 nucleotides are TGTGCCAGCAGCTCGCAGACTGGCACAGATACGCAGTATTTT. Its protein product is CASSSQTGTDTQYF.

This sequence joins TRBV12-5 and TRBJ2-3; TRBD2 aligns across 7 bases. Looked up from germline, CDR1 is LGHNT and CDR2 is FRNRAP. This CDR3 comprises 15 residues. V dropped 5 bases and J dropped 2; count of bases not matched to a gene: 7. The CDR3 nucleotides are TGTGCTAGTGGTCCCCCCGGGACTACCACAGATACGCAGTATTTT. This codes for CASGPPGTTTDTQYF.

The CDR3 DNA is TGCAGTGCCGCTGAGGACACTGAAGCTTTCTTT. It encodes CSAAEDTEAFF. V usage is TRBV20-1 and J usage is TRBJ1-1; D not certain. Per the germline V gene, CDR1 is DFQATT and CDR2 is SNEGSKA (reference sequence). Trimming pared 6 bases from V and 3 bases from J, leaving 8 bases between. CDR3 length: 11 amino acids.

Only a few counts were recorded for this clone. The CDR3 region is CASSVADQRHEQYF. In DNA, the CDR3 is TGTGCCAGCAGCGTAGCAGACCAGAGGCACGAGCAGTACTTC. The genes are TRBV9 and TRBJ2-7; the D is unclear. Germline V gene lookup returns CDR1 SGDLS and CDR2 YYNGEE. Trimming took off 0 bases at V and 5 bases at J, with 12 bases between the two ends. This CDR3 is 14 amino acids long.

The rearrangement joins TRBV5-6 to TRBJ2-1; D is ambiguous. The CDR3 extends over 11 amino acids. The V gene lost 2 bases and the J gene lost 10 bases, with 7 bases spanning the gap. CDR1 is SGHDT and CDR2 is YYEEEE in the germline V gene. CDR3 bases: TGTGCCAGCAGCTTTACCGGGGAGCAGTTCTTC. This encodes CASSFTGEQFF.

This clone was seen a single time. The chain links TRBV6-5 to TRBJ2-7, with D tentatively TRBD1 (6 bases). The CDR3 sequence is 13 residues long. V was trimmed by 6 bases and J by 4 bases, leaving 13 bases between them. CDR1 is MNHEY and CDR2 is SVGAGI in the germline V gene. The CDR3 loop is CASRPGTQYEQYF. The CDR3 nucleotides read TGTGCCAGCAGACCCGGGACACAGTACGAGCAGTACTTC.

This chain connects TRBV30 to TRBJ2-5; possible D gene TRBD1, 6 bases. V gave up 2 bases and J gave up 4 bases, with 8 bases separating them. CDR3 size: 12 residues. Germline V gene lookup returns CDR1 GTSNPN and CDR2 SVGIG (reference sequence). The CDR3 region is CAWSTRGETQYF. The CDR3 DNA reads as TGTGCCTGGAGTACCAGGGGAGAGACCCAGTACTTC.

To note about this clone: At the DNA level, this CDR3 is encoded by other sequences in the same sample as well. The chain has TRBV5-1 and TRBJ2-3; 7 nucleotides match TRBD2. The CDR3 has 13 amino acids. Germline trimming cut 3 bases from V and 6 bases from J; bases unmatched to any gene: 4. Germline CDR1 SGHRS, CDR2 YFSETQ. The CDR3 bases are TGCGCCAGCAGCTCCGGGGGGACTGATACGCAGTATTTT. It is translated as CASSSGGTDTQYF. Full variable domain (outside the CDR3, taken from reference TRBV5-1 and TRBJ2-3): KAGVTQTPRYLIKTRGQQVTLSCSPISGHRSVSWYQQTPGQGLQFLFEYFSETQRNKGNFPGRFSGRQFSNSRSEMNVSTLELGDSALYLCASSSGGTDTQYFGPGTRLTVL.

The CDR3: CASGGQGAYEQYF. CDR3 bases: TGTGCCAGCGGGGGACAGGGGGCTTACGAGCAGTACTTC. The rearrangement uses TRBV25-1 and TRBJ2-7; 12 nucleotides align to TRBD1. The length of the CDR3 is 13 residues. Germline assignment: CDR1 MGHDK and CDR2 SYGVNS. The V gene end was trimmed by 8 bases and the J gene end by 4 bases; junction bases not matched to a gene: 3.

This clone was counted only a few times. This chain uses TRBV21-1 with TRBJ2-2; TRBD2 is taken as the D call from the table, unchecked against the DNA. TRBV21-1 is shown as a pseudogene. This CDR3 has 11 amino acids. The CDR3 loop reads CASLLTGELFF. CDR3 sequence (DNA): TGTGCCAGTCTCCTCACCGGGGAGCTGTTTTTT.

V is TRBV13 and J is TRBJ2-5; no clear D. The V end lost 0 bases, the J end lost 6 bases, and 5 bases lay between the germline ends. Germline values: CDR1 PRHDT, CDR2 FYEKMQ (reference sequence). The CDR3 totals 12 residues. The CDR3 bases are TGTGCCAGCAGCTTAGGCAGGAAGACCCAGTACTTC. Translation: CASSLGRKTQYF.

This clone was seen just once. This chain joins TRBV27 and TRBJ2-7; TRBD1 is a possible D gene (5 bases). The ends were cut back, 3 bases at V and 6 bases at J, with 12 bases in the middle. CDR3 length: 13 amino acids. Germline V CDR1 and CDR2: MNHEY, SMNVEV (reference sequence). Here the CDR3 DNA reads TGTGCCAGCAGTTTTCCAGGGTATCCCGAGCAGTACTTC. Translated: CASSFPGYPEQYF.